The source of this TCR beta chain is a study of early stage breast cancer tumors. Looking at the study overall: Most invasive tumors, about 75% of the 16, were ER+/PR+/HER2-. Study findings and constraints: Compared with adjacent normal breast tissue, tumors showed roughly 2.5-fold greater T cell density and higher clonality. In about 90% of the 16 patients, blood comparison separated tumor from normal breast. Chain pairing and CD4, CD8 or FOXP3 expression were not captured.

On this clone: Antigen: not known.

Clones were read by immunoSEQ multiplex PCR, and TCRdb kept only the in-frame ones, dropping some. The data show roughly 58,000 clones, about 89% seen once. The CDR3 spans 17 residues. Germline CDR1 is LGHNA and CDR2 is YNFKEQ. V lost 0 bases to trimming and J lost 5 bases; unmatched junction nucleotides: 9. The TCR was taken from a person between 65 and 79 years old with breast cancer. The chain combines TRBV4-2 with TRBJ2-5, with TRBD2 matching 10 bases. The sequencing input was blood. DNA of the CDR3: TGTGCCAGCAGCCAAGATACAGCGGGAGGGCCAAGGGAGACCCAGTACTTC. Amino acid sequence: CASSQDTAGGPRETQYF.